The sequence of this TCR beta chain was determined in a study of regulatory T cells in long-lasting Graves disease. This clonotype was counted only a few times. As to time point: newly diagnosed GD, antithyroid drugs for less than 3 months. With RNA extracted from PBMCs as input, the TCR library was made. CDR1 MNHEY and CDR2 SVGEGT come from the germline V gene. V lost 3 bases to trimming and J lost 7 bases, with 9 bases between them. This CDR3 spans 13 amino acids. With iRepertoire HTBI primers and Arm-PCR of CDR3 regions, TCR beta libraries were built. TCRdb re-called the multiplex PCR reads through MiXCR, storing one row per CDR3 protein. The sample consists of 500,000 to 700,000 distinct CDR3 sequences, about 15% of them appearing once. The same sample was also studied in work on T cells in Graves' hyperthyroidism and ophthalmopathy.

The receptor's source is a woman aged 25-40 years with Graves disease. This specimen was peripheral blood mononuclear cells (PBMCs), taken at new diagnosis, from a patient treated with antithyroid drugs. The chain joins TRBV6-2 or TRBV6-3 to TRBJ2-2; D perhaps matches TRBD2 (6 bases). CDR3 DNA sequence: TGTGCCAGCAGTTATCGGGGGAACGGGGAGCTGTTTTTT. Protein: CASSYRGNGELFF.